This T cell receptor (beta chain) was identified in a study of cytomegalovirus exposure and HLA in healthy donors. Study-wide results and limits: Certain sequence variants were highly shared and formed a cluster, and this cluster was likely a sequencing artifact. It was confirmed in vitro that three of the CMV-associated chains were specific for CMV antigens. Later work found most CMV-associated TCR beta chains apparently HLA-restricted.

The germline V and J ends were trimmed by 2 bases and 9 bases, with 7 bases remaining between them. Germline V gene sequence: CDR1 MDHEN, CDR2 SYDVKM. The CDR3 consists of 12 residues. PCR primers comprised 60 Vbeta and 13 Jbeta primers. Original handling: Among the unique TCR beta chains that a later analysis counted, some 73 million in all, about 11 million were shared. The protocol was immunoSEQ multiplex PCR, while the TCRdb copy is restricted to in-frame clones and leaves out a portion. Clone size and the V and J calls come from that table; the DNA yielded D and trimming. Of 110,000 to 150,000 clones listed, 65% to 80% are singletons. In regard to this clone: No antigen is known for it.

The clonotype comes from a woman aged 40-49 years in good health and CMV-seronegative. The chain recombines TRBV28 with TRBJ1-4; D unresolved. Sequencing input: PBMCs. CDR3 amino acids: CASSLTEQKLFF. In nucleotides, the CDR3 is TGTGCCAGCAGTTTAACCGAGCAAAAACTGTTTTTT.